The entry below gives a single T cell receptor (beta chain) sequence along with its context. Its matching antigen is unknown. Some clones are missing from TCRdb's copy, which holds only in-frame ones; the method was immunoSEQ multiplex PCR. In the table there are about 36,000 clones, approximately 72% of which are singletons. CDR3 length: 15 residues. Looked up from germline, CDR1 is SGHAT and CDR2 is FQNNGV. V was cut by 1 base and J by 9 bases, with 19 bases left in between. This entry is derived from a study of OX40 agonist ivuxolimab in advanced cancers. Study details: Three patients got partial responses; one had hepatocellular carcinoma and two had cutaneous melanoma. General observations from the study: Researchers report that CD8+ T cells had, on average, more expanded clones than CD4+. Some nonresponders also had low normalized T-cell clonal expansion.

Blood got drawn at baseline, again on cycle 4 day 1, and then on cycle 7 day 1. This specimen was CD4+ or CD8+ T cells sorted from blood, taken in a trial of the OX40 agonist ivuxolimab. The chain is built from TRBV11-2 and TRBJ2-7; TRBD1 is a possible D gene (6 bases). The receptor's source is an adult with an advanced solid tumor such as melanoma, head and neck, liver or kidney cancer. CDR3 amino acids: CASSLVSRGSPVQYF. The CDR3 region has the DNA TGTGCCAGCAGCTTAGTGTCAAGGGGGAGCCCTGTGCAGTACTTC.